The clone carrying this T cell receptor (beta chain) was observed at least ten times. What it binds is unknown. CDR1 is KGHSH and CDR2 is LQKENI in the germline V gene. Trimming shortened V by 2 bases and J by 7 bases, and 14 bases separated the two germline ends. The CDR3 contains 15 residues. Through Arm-PCR of CDR3 regions and iRepertoire HTBI primers, TCR beta libraries were built. Via MiXCR, TCRdb re-called the multiplex PCR reads, giving one row per CDR3 protein. The sample shows hundreds of thousands of distinct CDR3 sequences, about 16% of them seen only once. These data come from a study of regulatory T cells in long-lasting Graves disease. About the study: Under 3 months of antithyroid drugs had been taken by newly diagnosed Graves' patients.

Study observations and caveats: The researchers studied only peripheral blood, not thyroid tissue.

Stated time point: newly diagnosed GD, antithyroid drugs for less than 3 months. RNA isolated from PBMCs was used to make the TCR library. Tubes containing EDTA received roughly 9 milliliters of drawn peripheral blood. The same specimen was also included in a second study, on T cells in Graves' hyperthyroidism and ophthalmopathy.

This TCR came from a woman aged 35 to 60 with Graves disease. The chain joins TRBV18 to TRBJ1-4; D remains unclear. This material consisted of peripheral blood mononuclear cells (PBMCs), taken at new diagnosis, from a patient treated with antithyroid drugs. In DNA, the CDR3 is TGTGCCAGCTCACCAGATAGAGAGGGAACTGAAAAACTGTTTTTT. Protein: CASSPDREGTEKLFF.